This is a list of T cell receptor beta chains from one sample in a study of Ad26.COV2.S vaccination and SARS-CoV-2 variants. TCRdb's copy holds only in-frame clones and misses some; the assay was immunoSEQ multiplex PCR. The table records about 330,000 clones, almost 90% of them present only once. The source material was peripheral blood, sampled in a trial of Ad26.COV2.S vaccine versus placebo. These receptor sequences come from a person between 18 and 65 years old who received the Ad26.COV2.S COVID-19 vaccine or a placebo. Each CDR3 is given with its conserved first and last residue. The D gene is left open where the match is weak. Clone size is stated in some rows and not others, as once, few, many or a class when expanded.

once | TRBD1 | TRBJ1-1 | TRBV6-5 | CASIGQGNTEAFF | TGTGCCAGCATTGGACAGGGGAACACTGAAGCTTTCTTT
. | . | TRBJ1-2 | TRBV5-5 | CASDTRTGGYGYTF | TGTGCCAGCGACACCCGTACAGGTGGCTATGGCTACACCTTC
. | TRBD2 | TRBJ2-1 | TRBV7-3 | CASSLILGLRGRASGDNEQFF | TGTGCCAGCAGCTTAATCCTGGGGTTAAGGGGAAGGGCTAGCGGGGACAATGAGCAGTTCTTC
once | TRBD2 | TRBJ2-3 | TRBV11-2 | CASSYSSGGLATDTQYF | TGTGCCAGCAGCTACTCTAGCGGGGGCCTTGCCACAGATACGCAGTATTTT
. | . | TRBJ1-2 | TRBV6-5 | CASGPQGFGYTF | TGTGCCAGCGGGCCGCAGGGTTTTGGCTACACCTTC
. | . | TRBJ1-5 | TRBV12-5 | CASGLVHQPQHF | TGTGCTAGTGGTTTGGTACATCAGCCCCAGCATTTT
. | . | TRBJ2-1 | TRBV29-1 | CSGQGGLMNEQFF | TGCAGCGGTCAGGGCGGTCTGATGAATGAGCAGTTCTTC
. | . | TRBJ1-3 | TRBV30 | CAWSVTISGNTIYF | TGTGCCTGGAGCGTTACAATCTCTGGAAACACCATATATTTT
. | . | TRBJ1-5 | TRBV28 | CASSLGRLGGQPQHF | TGTGCCAGCAGCCTCGGAAGGCTAGGCGGTCAGCCCCAGCATTTT
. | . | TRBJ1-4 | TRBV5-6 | CASSPPGTWEKLFF | TGTGCCAGCAGCCCCCCCGGGACATGGGAAAAACTGTTTTTT
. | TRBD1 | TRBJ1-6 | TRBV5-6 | CASSLGDRDNSPLHF | TGTGCCAGCAGCTTGGGGGACAGGGATAATTCACCCCTCCACTTT
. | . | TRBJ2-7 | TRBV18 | CASSLAGHRSSEQYF | TGTGCCAGCTCATTGGCGGGACACCGGTCGAGTGAGCAGTACTTC
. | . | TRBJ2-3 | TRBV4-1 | CASSQETGTDTQYF | TGCGCCAGCAGCCAAGAGACCGGGACGGATACGCAGTATTTT
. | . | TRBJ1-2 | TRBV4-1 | CASSTGQMTNYGYTF | TGCGCCAGCAGCACTGGACAGATGACTAACTATGGCTACACCTTC
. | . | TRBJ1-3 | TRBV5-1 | CASSRDGSSGNTIYF | TGCGCCAGCAGTCGGGACGGATCGTCTGGAAACACCATATATTTT
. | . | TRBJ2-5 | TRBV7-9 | CASNADSKRQETQYF | TGTGCCAGCAACGCGGACTCTAAGAGGCAAGAGACCCAGTACTTC
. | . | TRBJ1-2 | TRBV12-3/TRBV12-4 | CANSGPNPYGYTF | TGTGCCAACTCCGGGCCAAACCCGTATGGCTACACCTTC
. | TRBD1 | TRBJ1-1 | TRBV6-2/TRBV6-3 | CASSYGTGFIWTEAFF | TGTGCCAGCAGTTACGGGACAGGGTTTATTTGGACTGAAGCTTTCTTT
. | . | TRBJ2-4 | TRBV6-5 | CASSSRQVQYF | TGTGCCAGCAGTTCCCGACAGGTTCAGTACTTC
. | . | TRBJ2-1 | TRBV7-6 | CASSLAGEYNEQFF | TGTGCCAGCAGCTTAGCAGGGGAATACAATGAGCAGTTCTTC
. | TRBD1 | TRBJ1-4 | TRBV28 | CASSTTGQGRQKLFF | TGTGCCAGCAGTACCACGGGACAGGGCAGGCAAAAACTGTTTTTT
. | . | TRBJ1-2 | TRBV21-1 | CASSMGQLNYGYTF | TGTGCCAGCAGCATGGGACAACTAAACTATGGCTACACCTTC
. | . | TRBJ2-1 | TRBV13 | CASPPPVRIYNEQFF | TGTGCCAGCCCGCCTCCCGTCCGAATTTACAATGAGCAGTTCTTC
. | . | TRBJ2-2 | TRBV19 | CASTSRGGSNTGELFF | TGTGCCAGTACCTCCCGAGGGGGTAGTAACACCGGGGAGCTGTTTTTT
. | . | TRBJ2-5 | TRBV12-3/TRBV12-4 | CASSLGEETQYF | TGTGCCAGCAGTTTGGGGGAGGAGACCCAGTACTTC
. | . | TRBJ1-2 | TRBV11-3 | CASSFVAGDGYTF | TGTGCCAGCAGCTTCGTGGCAGGGGATGGCTACACCTTC
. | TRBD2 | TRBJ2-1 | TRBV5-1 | CASSLEASGEYNEQFF | TGCGCCAGCAGCTTGGAGGCTAGCGGGGAGTACAATGAGCAGTTCTTC
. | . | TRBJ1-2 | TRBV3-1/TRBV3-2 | CASSQCPGPNYGYTF | TGTGCCAGCAGCCAATGTCCCGGCCCTAACTATGGCTACACCTTC
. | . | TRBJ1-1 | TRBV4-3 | CASSHNLRGTTEAFF | TGCGCCAGCAGCCACAACTTACGGGGAACAACTGAAGCTTTCTTT
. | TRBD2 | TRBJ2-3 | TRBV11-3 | CASSVGGWREGADTQYF | TGTGCCAGCAGCGTTGGAGGTTGGCGGGAGGGAGCAGATACGCAGTATTTT
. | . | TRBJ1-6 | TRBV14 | CASSQVAGANSPLHF | TGTGCCAGCAGCCAAGTTGCCGGAGCCAATTCACCCCTCCACTTT
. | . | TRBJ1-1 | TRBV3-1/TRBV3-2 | CASSQSLEAFF | TGTGCCAGCAGCCAATCCCTTGAAGCTTTCTTT
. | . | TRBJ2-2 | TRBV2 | CASRTVNTGELFF | TGTGCCAGTCGGACAGTGAACACCGGGGAGCTGTTTTTT
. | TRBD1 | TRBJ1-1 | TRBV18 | CASEPGTGEAFF | TGTGCCAGCGAACCGGGGACAGGTGAAGCTTTCTTT
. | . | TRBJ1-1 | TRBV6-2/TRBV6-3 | CASSYWNWGSGAFF | TGTGCCAGCAGTTACTGGAACTGGGGATCAGGGGCTTTCTTT
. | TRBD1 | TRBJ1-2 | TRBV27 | CASRLQGFTNYGYTF | TGTGCCAGCAGGCTACAGGGGTTCACTAACTATGGCTACACCTTC
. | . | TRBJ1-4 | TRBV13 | CASSLGTASRANEKLFF | TGTGCCAGCAGCTTAGGTACCGCAAGTAGAGCTAATGAAAAACTGTTTTTT